The rows below give T cell receptor beta chains drawn from one sample of a study of monozygotic twins with cystic fibrosis. Profiling relied on immunoSEQ multiplex PCR, and the TCRdb table lists in-frame clones only, not all of them. The sample holds over 15,000 clones, almost 97% seen once. Source material: blood. Every receptor here comes from a girl aged 2 to 10 with cystic fibrosis. CDR3s include the opening cysteine and the closing phenylalanine or tryptophan. A D gene is named only where the DNA matches it firmly. Part of the rows lack a size; the others show once, few, many or a class for expanded clones.

j_call clone_size v_call d_call cdr3_aa cdr3_nt
TRBJ1-1 . TRBV5-6 TRBD1 CASSLNRGDTEAFF TGTGCCAGCAGCTTGAACAGGGGGGACACTGAAGCTTTCTTT
TRBJ2-5 . TRBV7-6 TRBD2 CASSEGLAGSFETQYF TGTGCCAGCAGCGAGGGACTAGCGGGTTCTTTTGAGACCCAGTACTTC
TRBJ1-1 . TRBV7-6 . CASSLGGRENTEAFF TGTGCCAGCAGCTTAGGCGGGAGGGAGAACACTGAAGCTTTCTTT
TRBJ2-5 . TRBV6-5 TRBD1 CATHGTVRETQYF TGTGCCACCCACGGGACAGTCCGGGAGACCCAGTACTTC
TRBJ2-3 . TRBV4-3 TRBD1 CASSQILTGGTDTQYF TGCGCCAGCAGCCAAATCCTTACAGGGGGCACAGATACGCAGTATTTT
TRBJ2-7 . TRBV7-6 TRBD2 CASPVQTSGRSYEQYF TGTGCCAGCCCCGTTCAGACTAGCGGGAGATCCTACGAGCAGTACTTC
TRBJ2-5 . TRBV19 TRBD2 CASSIVEAGRETQYF TGTGCCAGTAGTATAGTGGAAGCCGGGAGGGAGACCCAGTACTTC
TRBJ2-7 . TRBV28 TRBD1 CASSSHPTGGQYF TGTGCCAGCAGCTCCCACCCCACAGGGGGGCAGTACTTC
TRBJ1-4 . TRBV30 . CAWSPGGILFF TGTGCCTGGAGTCCGGGCGGGATACTGTTTTTT
TRBJ2-2 . TRBV18 TRBD1 CASSPRTGNTGELFF TGTGCCAGCTCACCGAGGACAGGGAACACCGGGGAGCTGTTTTTT
TRBJ1-1 . TRBV10-1 . CASSESGITEAFF TGCGCCAGCAGTGAGTCTGGAATCACTGAAGCTTTCTTT
TRBJ1-2 . TRBV7-9 TRBD1 CASSPGQGQGGYTF TGTGCCAGCAGCCCTGGACAGGGTCAGGGTGGCTACACCTTC
TRBJ1-1 . TRBV30 . CAWRGRKWKNTEAFF TGTGCCTGGAGGGGTAGGAAGTGGAAGAACACTGAAGCTTTCTTT
TRBJ2-3 . TRBV10-3 . CAILVPGADTQYF TGTGCCATCTTGGTGCCGGGGGCAGATACGCAGTATTTT
TRBJ2-5 . TRBV9 TRBD1 CASSVEGGVLETQYF TGTGCCAGCAGCGTAGAAGGGGGCGTATTGGAGACCCAGTACTTC
TRBJ2-5 once TRBV10-2 . CASSEYSRKETQYF TGCGCCAGCAGTGAGTACTCTAGGAAAGAGACCCAGTACTTC
TRBJ2-3 . TRBV7-2 . CASSRSGTDTQYF TGTGCCAGCAGCCGTTCAGGGACAGATACGCAGTATTTT
TRBJ2-3 . TRBV11-3 TRBD2 CASRAGLAGSDTQYF TGTGCCAGCAGGGCGGGACTAGCGGGTTCAGATACGCAGTATTTT
TRBJ1-6 . TRBV6-5 . CASSYSGQGGSPLHF TGTGCCAGCAGTTACTCGGGGCAGGGTGGTTCACCCCTCCACTTT
TRBJ1-4 . TRBV29-1 . CSARGSPDEKLFF TGCAGCGCCCGGGGGAGTCCAGATGAAAAACTGTTTTTT
TRBJ2-7 . TRBV19 . CASSIAPGDYEQYF TGTGCCAGTAGTATAGCACCAGGGGACTACGAGCAGTACTTC
TRBJ2-7 . TRBV21-1 . CASSKARGGTPPYEQYF TGTGCCAGCAGCAAAGCGCGGGGGGGGACGCCGCCCTACGAGCAGTACTTC
TRBJ2-7 once TRBV7-9 . CASSLVYEQYF TGTGCCAGCAGCTTAGTATACGAGCAGTACTTC
TRBJ2-1 once TRBV6-6 TRBD1 CASRPTGNMGNEQFF TGTGCCAGCAGGCCGACAGGGAACATGGGCAATGAGCAGTTCTTC
TRBJ1-5 . TRBV28 . CASSFVGQGGVYSNQPQHF TGTGCCAGCAGTTTTGTTGGCCAAGGGGGGGTCTATAGCAATCAGCCCCAGCATTTT
TRBJ2-7 . TRBV6-6 . CASSPKNEQYF TGTGCCAGCAGTCCAAAGAACGAGCAGTACTTC
TRBJ2-7 . TRBV6-6 . CASSYSNGETYEQYF TGTGCCAGCAGTTACTCGAACGGGGAAACCTACGAGCAGTACTTC
TRBJ2-5 . TRBV2 TRBD2 CASSKTPGLAIKETQYF TGTGCCAGCAGTAAAACACCGGGACTAGCCATAAAAGAGACCCAGTACTTC
TRBJ1-2 . TRBV20-1 TRBD1 CSGQGNYGYTF TGCAGTGGACAGGGGAACTATGGCTACACCTTC
TRBJ2-2 . TRBV10-2 TRBD2 CASRGRGGGELFF TGCGCCAGCAGGGGGAGGGGTGGCGGGGAGCTGTTTTTT
TRBJ2-5 . TRBV7-7 . CASSLATGLETQYF TGTGCTAGCAGCCTAGCGACTGGGTTGGAGACCCAGTACTTC
TRBJ1-5 . TRBV2 . CASSELGPTQPQHF TGTGCCAGCAGTGAACTGGGTCCCACTCAGCCCCAGCATTTT
TRBJ2-7 . TRBV6-1 TRBD1 CASSGGTAIPYEQYF TGTGCCAGCAGTGGGGGGACAGCGATTCCCTACGAGCAGTACTTC
TRBJ2-2 . TRBV5-1 TRBD1 CASSPGQGTNTGELFF TGCGCCAGCAGCCCCGGACAGGGGACGAACACCGGGGAGCTGTTTTTT
TRBJ2-1 . TRBV7-2 . CASSPHGTPSPHYNEQFF TGTGCCAGCAGCCCCCACGGGACTCCCAGCCCGCACTACAATGAGCAGTTCTTC
TRBJ1-5 . TRBV6-5 . CASSYSVQGNQPQHF TGTGCCAGCAGTTACTCGGTACAGGGAAATCAGCCCCAGCATTTT
TRBJ1-2 . TRBV9 . CASRTNYGYTF TGTGCCAGCAGAACTAATTATGGCTACACCTTC
TRBJ1-3 . TRBV30 . CAWMWDPGNTIYF TGTGCCTGGATGTGGGACCCCGGAAACACCATATATTTT
TRBJ2-3 . TRBV7-9 . CASSFSGPAQYF TGTGCCAGCAGCTTTAGCGGCCCCGCGCAGTATTTT
TRBJ2-3 once TRBV5-4 . CASSLVENPSTDTQYF TGTGCCAGCAGCTTGGTAGAAAATCCTAGCACAGATACGCAGTATTTT
TRBJ1-6 . TRBV7-2 . CASSLDRAVNSPLHF TGTGCCAGCAGCTTAGACAGGGCAGTGAATTCACCCCTCCACTTT
TRBJ2-7 . TRBV7-6 TRBD2 CASSLISGGAYEQYF TGTGCCAGCAGCTTAATCAGCGGGGGGGCATACGAGCAGTACTTC
TRBJ1-1 once TRBV6-6 . CASSYSVTNTEAFF TGTGCCAGCAGTTACTCGGTGACGAACACTGAAGCTTTCTTT
TRBJ1-2 . TRBV28 . CASSFGADSHYGYTF TGTGCCAGCAGTTTCGGGGCGGACAGTCACTATGGCTACACCTTC
TRBJ2-2 . TRBV12-5 TRBD1 CASATGGKTGELFF TGTGCTAGTGCAACAGGGGGCAAAACCGGGGAGCTGTTTTTT
TRBJ1-1 . TRBV19 . CASSISMNTEAFF TGTGCCAGTAGTATCAGTATGAACACTGAAGCTTTCTTT
TRBJ2-1 . TRBV27 TRBD2 CASSIEAGGFYEQFF TGTGCCAGCAGTATTGAAGCGGGGGGGTTCTATGAGCAGTTCTTC
TRBJ1-5 . TRBV27 . CASSLYGEPNQPQHF TGTGCCAGCAGTTTATATGGGGAACCCAATCAGCCCCAGCATTTT
TRBJ1-3 . TRBV2 TRBD1 CATIRQGKAGNTIYF TGTGCCACCATTCGACAGGGGAAGGCTGGAAACACCATATATTTT
TRBJ1-2 . TRBV6-6 TRBD1 CASTRGTGPPYGYTF TGTGCCAGCACTAGGGGGACAGGGCCTCCCTATGGCTACACCTTC
TRBJ1-2 . TRBV10-3 TRBD1 CAISESGTGIGYTF TGTGCCATCAGTGAGTCGGGGACAGGGATTGGCTACACCTTC
TRBJ1-1 . TRBV6-5 . CASTLGRSNTEAFF TGTGCCAGCACCCTTGGGAGATCTAACACTGAAGCTTTCTTT
TRBJ2-5 . TRBV19 . CASSRWRTQETQYF TGTGCCAGTAGTCGGTGGCGGACCCAAGAGACCCAGTACTTC
TRBJ2-7 . TRBV6-5 . CASSYGWGGAGHEQYF TGTGCCAGCAGTTACGGATGGGGGGGGGCTGGCCACGAGCAGTACTTC
TRBJ2-6 . TRBV18 . CASSPMLGGTGANVLTF TGTGCCAGCTCACCGATGTTAGGAGGAACTGGGGCCAACGTCCTGACTTTC